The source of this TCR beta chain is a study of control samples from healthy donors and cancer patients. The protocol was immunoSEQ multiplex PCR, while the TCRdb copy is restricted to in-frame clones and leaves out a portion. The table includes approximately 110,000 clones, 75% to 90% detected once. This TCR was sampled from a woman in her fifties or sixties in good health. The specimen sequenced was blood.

This CDR3 is CASSLLAQDYEKLFF. In nucleotides, the CDR3 is TGTGCCAGCAGCTTGCTGGCGCAGGATTACGAAAAACTGTTTTTT. The chain uses TRBV5-6 and TRBJ1-4; D is unclear. This CDR3 contains 15 residues. Trimming removed 1 base at V and 8 bases at J, with 15 bases between. Germline assignment: CDR1 SGHDT and CDR2 YYEEEE. The full variable domain, completed using reference TRBV5-6 and TRBJ1-4, is DAGVTQSPTHLIKTRGQQVTLRCSPKSGHDTVSWYQQALGQGPQFIFQYYEEEERQRGNFPDRFSGHQFPNYSSELNVNALLLGDSALYLCASSLLAQDYEKLFFGSGTQLSVL.